The sequence of this TCR beta chain was determined in a study of cytomegalovirus exposure and HLA in healthy donors. Per germline, CDR1 SGHDT and CDR2 YYEEEE. The CDR3 runs to 15 residues. V lost 7 bases and J lost 0, with 16 bases in between. Both 60 Vbeta primers and 13 Jbeta primers went into the PCR. Profiling relied on immunoSEQ multiplex PCR, and the TCRdb table lists in-frame clones only, not all of them. This sample carries around 200,000 clones, 79% of them seen once, and the ten largest clones take approximately 1.5%. Sequenced sample: PBMCs. This TCR was recovered from a woman between 18 and 29 years old in good health and CMV-seronegative. This chain connects TRBV5-6 to TRBJ1-2; D gene uncertain. In DNA form, the CDR3 reads TGTGCCAGCCGGGTGACCGCTACATCTAACTATGGCTACACCTTC. It yields the protein CASRVTATSNYGYTF.